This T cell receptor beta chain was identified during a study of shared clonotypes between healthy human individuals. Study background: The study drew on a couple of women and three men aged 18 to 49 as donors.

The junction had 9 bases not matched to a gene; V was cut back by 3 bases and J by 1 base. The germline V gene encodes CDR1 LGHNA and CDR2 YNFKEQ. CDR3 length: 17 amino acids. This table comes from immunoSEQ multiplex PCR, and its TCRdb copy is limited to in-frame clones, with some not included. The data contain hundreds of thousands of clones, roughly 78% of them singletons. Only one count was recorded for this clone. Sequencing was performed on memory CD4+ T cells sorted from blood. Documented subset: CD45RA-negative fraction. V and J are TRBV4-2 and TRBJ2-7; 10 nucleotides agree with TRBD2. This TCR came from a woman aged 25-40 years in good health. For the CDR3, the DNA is TGTGCCAGCAGCCAGGGGCTAGCGGGAGATGCGTCCTACGAGCAGTACTTC. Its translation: CASSQGLAGDASYEQYF.